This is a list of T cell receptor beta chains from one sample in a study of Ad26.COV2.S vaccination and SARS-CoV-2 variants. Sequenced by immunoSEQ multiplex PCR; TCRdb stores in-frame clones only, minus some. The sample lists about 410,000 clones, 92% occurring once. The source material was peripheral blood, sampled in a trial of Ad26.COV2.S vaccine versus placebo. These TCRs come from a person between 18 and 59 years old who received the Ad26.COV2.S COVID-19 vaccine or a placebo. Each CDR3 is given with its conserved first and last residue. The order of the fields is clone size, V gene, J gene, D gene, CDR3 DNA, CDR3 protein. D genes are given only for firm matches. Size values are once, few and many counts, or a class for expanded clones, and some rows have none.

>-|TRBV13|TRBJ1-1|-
TGTGCCAGCAGCTTAGGCGGCAGCAACTCTGAAGCTTTCTTT
CASSLGGSNSEAFF
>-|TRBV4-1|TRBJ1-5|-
TGCGCCAGCAGCCAAGATACGGGGCCTGGCAATCAGCCCCAGCATTTT
CASSQDTGPGNQPQHF
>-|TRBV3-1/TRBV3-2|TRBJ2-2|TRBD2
TGTGCCAGCAGCCCAGGGACTAGCGGGTGGACCGGGGAGCTGTTTTTT
CASSPGTSGWTGELFF
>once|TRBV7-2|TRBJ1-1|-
TGTGCCAGCAGCTTTCAGATGAACACTGAAGCTTTCTTT
CASSFQMNTEAFF
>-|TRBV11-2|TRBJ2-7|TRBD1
TGTGCCAGCAGCCTCGGGACAGGGAGGTACGAGCAGTACTTC
CASSLGTGRYEQYF
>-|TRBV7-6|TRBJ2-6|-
TGTGCCAGCAGCACCACGAACTCTGGGGCCAACGTCCTGACTTTC
CASSTTNSGANVLTF
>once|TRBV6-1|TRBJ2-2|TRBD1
TGTGCCAGCAGTGAGTTAGGGACAGGGCGTCGGTTCGGGGAGCTGTTTTTT
CASSELGTGRRFGELFF
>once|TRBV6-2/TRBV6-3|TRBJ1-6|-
TGTGCCAGCAGTTACTCGAGCTTTTATGCCGATTCACCCCTCCACTTT
CASSYSSFYADSPLHF
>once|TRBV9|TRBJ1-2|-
TGTGCCAGCAGCGGCCCCGGGGCATTTTATGGCTACACCTTC
CASSGPGAFYGYTF
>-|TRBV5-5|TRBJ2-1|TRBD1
TGTGCCAGCAGCCGGGACAGTTACAATGAGCAGTTCTTC
CASSRDSYNEQFF
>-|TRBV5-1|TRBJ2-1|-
TGCGCCAGCGGGGCCGGGGCAGGGATGAGCTCCTACAATGAGCAGTTCTTC
CASGAGAGMSSYNEQFF
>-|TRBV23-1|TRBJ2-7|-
TGCGCCACCCCCGACAGACCCTACGAGCAGTACTTC
CATPDRPYEQYF